The 30 T cell receptor beta chains below were found in one sample sequenced in a study of blood T cells in healthy people across ages (dated by TCRdb to 2013 to 2016). Library preparation employed 5' RACE. The second PCR ran for about 7 to 11 cycles and used a J-beta primer mix along with a sample-barcoded 5' primer. The public reads were reprocessed in TCRdb via fastp at Q25 and MiXCR, keeping in-frame beta chains. Rows matching on CDR3 protein sequence are summarized as one entry with the most common DNA and genes. The sample has some 1,800,000 distinct CDR3 sequences on record, about two fifths of them singletons. The ten top clones hold roughly 24% of the sample. The sample taken for sequencing was blood. These TCRs come from a human donor in good health.

The chain uses TRBV20-1 and TRBJ2-1; 10 bases are a match to TRBD2. The V gene's germline CDR1 is DFQATT and CDR2 SNEGSKA (reference sequence). The CDR3 has 14 residues. V lost 3 bases, J lost 6 bases, and 5 bases stayed unmatched. CDR3 nucleotide sequence: TGCAGTGCTAGGGGGGTAGCGGGGGGCAATGAGCAGTTCTTC. Translated: CSARGVAGGNEQFF.

This clonotype showed up just once. This chain's CDR3 is CATAPLGALNEQYF. Written as DNA, the CDR3 is TGTGCCACCGCTCCATTGGGGGCGCTAAACGAGCAGTATTTT. This chain uses TRBV28 with TRBJ2-3; weak D call: TRBD1 (6 bases). Trimming pared 10 bases from V and 11 bases from J, leaving 25 bases between. In germline, CDR1 is MDHEN, CDR2 SYDVKM. The CDR3 covers 14 residues.

The rearrangement uses TRBV20-1 and TRBJ2-5; 13 bases line up with TRBD2. The CDR3 is 16 amino acids. Trimming cost V 4 bases and J 4 bases; bases outside gene matches: 9. Germline CDR1 DFQATT, CDR2 SNEGSKA (reference sequence). The CDR3 nucleotides are TGCAGTGCTAAGGGTGGGACTAGCGGGGATTTAGAGACCCAGTACTTC. This codes for CSAKGGTSGDLETQYF.

The chain carries TRBV9 and TRBJ2-5; D possibly corresponds to TRBD2 (6 bases). The V gene lost 1 base and the J gene lost 2 bases, with 12 bases spanning the gap. CDR1 and CDR2 (germline): SGDLS, YYNGEE. The CDR3 consists of 15 residues. As DNA, the CDR3 is TGTGCCAGCAGCGTAAGGGCGGGGACGCAAGAGACCCAGTACTTC. It yields the protein CASSVRAGTQETQYF.

This chain joins TRBV4-2 and TRBJ1-5, with D perhaps TRBD1 (6 bases). V lost 1 base to trimming and J lost 6 bases, with 13 bases between them. The CDR3 is 15 residues long. Germline V gene lookup returns CDR1 LGHNA and CDR2 YNFKEQ. CDR3 sequence: CASSQVLGQLQPQHF. CDR3 bases: TGTGCCAGCAGCCAAGTTTTAGGACAGCTTCAGCCCCAGCATTTT.

This clonotype showed up many times. The V call is TRBV7-2, the J call TRBJ2-4; TRBD2 matches at 11 bases. The CDR3 spans 19 residues. CDR1 SGHTA and CDR2 FQGNSA come from the germline V gene. V was clipped by 1 base and J by 3 bases; unmatched bases: 11. The chain's CDR3 is CASSLDTSGGRTVKNIQYF. For the CDR3, the DNA is TGTGCCAGCAGCTTAGATACTAGCGGGGGTCGGACGGTCAAAAACATTCAGTACTTC.

The chain joins TRBV5-1 to TRBJ2-5; D call uncertain. The CDR3 totals 15 residues. Trimming pared 0 bases from V and 2 bases from J, leaving 11 bases between. Germline assignment: CDR1 SGHRS and CDR2 YFSETQ. The CDR3 DNA follows: TGCGCCAGCAGCTTGGACATGGCATTGCAAGAGACCCAGTACTTC. Protein: CASSLDMALQETQYF.

V gene TRBV29-1 combines with J gene TRBJ1-2; 9 bases agree with TRBD1. The trim removed 6 bases at V and 5 bases at J, leaving 13 bases unmatched. The CDR3 has 15 amino acids. CDR1 is SQVTM and CDR2 is ANQGSEA in the germline V gene. The DNA of the CDR3 is TGCAGCGTACCCATCACCGGGACAGGGCGTTATGGCTACACCTTC. Translation gives CSVPITGTGRYGYTF.

V and J are TRBV4-1 and TRBJ1-6, with D maybe TRBD1 (5 bases). The germline V gene encodes CDR1 MGHRA and CDR2 YSYEKL. The CDR3 has 17 amino acids. Trimming took off 1 base at V and 0 bases at J, with 10 bases between the two ends. DNA of the CDR3: TGCGCCAGCAGCCAAGCTTGGGGGAGCTCCTATAATTCACCCCTCCACTTT. Its protein is CASSQAWGSSYNSPLHF.

V is TRBV19 and J is TRBJ1-2, with a possible D match to TRBD1 (5 bases). CDR1 and CDR2 from the germline V gene are LNHDA and SQIVND (reference sequence). The CDR3 loop spans 14 amino acids. Trimming shortened V by 6 bases and J by 3 bases, and 14 bases separated the two germline ends. The chain's CDR3 is CASSGQRLDYGYTF. The CDR3 DNA follows: TGTGCCAGTAGCGGACAAAGACTAGACTATGGCTACACCTTC.

The rearrangement uses TRBV15 and TRBJ2-4, with 9 nucleotides matching TRBD2. The DNA end is more similar to TRBJ2-5, so the J call may be wrong. The CDR3 loop spans 17 amino acids. CDR1 and CDR2 (germline): LNHNV, YYDKDF (reference sequence). CDR3 residues: CATSRDPLAGGQETQYF. The CDR3 coding sequence is TGTGCCACCAGCAGAGACCCCCTCGCGGGGGGGCAAGAGACCCAGTACTTC.

The chain carries TRBV20-1 and TRBJ2-3; D call uncertain. The CDR3 loop spans 16 amino acids. Deletions cut 6 bases from V and 0 bases from J, with 19 bases between. Germline-derived CDR1 and CDR2 are DFQATT and SNEGSKA (reference sequence). This chain's CDR3 is CSAYQTGYTSTDTQYF. The CDR3 bases are TGCAGTGCGTATCAGACTGGCTATACTAGCACAGATACGCAGTATTTT.

This chain joins TRBV9 and TRBJ1-1; tentative D call: TRBD1 (6 bases). V lost 3 bases to trimming and J lost 4 bases, with 16 bases between them. Per germline, CDR1 SGDLS and CDR2 YYNGEE. The CDR3 has 15 residues. CDR3 sequence reads: CASSAHTGRTTEAFF. For the CDR3, the DNA is TGTGCCAGCAGCGCCCATACAGGGAGGACCACTGAAGCTTTCTTT.

The sample holds one count of this clonotype. A junction end diverges from the germline sequence, so it may reflect a read error. The chain has TRBV12-3 or TRBV12-4 and TRBJ1-2; no definite D call. The length of the CDR3 is 14 residues. The CDR3 sequence is CASSPFQGMNGYTF. The CDR3 bases are TGTGCCAGCAGTCCTTTTCAAGGGATGAATGGCTACACATTC.

The chain combines TRBV6-5 with TRBJ1-6; 10 bases are shared with TRBD1. J gave up 9 bases and V 5 bases, and 4 bases lay outside the gene matches. The germline V gene has CDR1 MNHEY and CDR2 SVGAGI. This CDR3 contains 14 residues. CDR3 amino acids: CASSVDRGPSPLHF. CDR3 DNA: TGTGCCAGCAGTGTAGACAGGGGGCCTTCACCCCTCCACTTT.

DNA of the CDR3: TGCAGCGTTGCCACTAGGAGCGGAGGGACCCAGTACTTC. Translating gives CSVATRSGGTQYF. The genes are TRBV29-1 and TRBJ2-5, with TRBD2 as a possible D gene (5 bases). V was trimmed by 4 bases and J by 7 bases, leaving 16 bases between them. Germline CDR1 reads SQVTM; CDR2 reads ANQGSEA. The CDR3 extends over 13 amino acids.

On this clonotype itself: No DNA is shown, since the ends of the CDR3 on it are uncertain; the CDR3 is the one TCRdb lists. The chain's CDR3 is CASSFGPGDQPQHF. The chain couples TRBV7-9 to TRBJ1-5; TRBD1, as called in the table, went unchecked against the DNA. The CDR3 is 14 residues long, counting both termini. Germline V gene lookup returns CDR1 SEHNR and CDR2 FQNEAQ (reference sequence).

The V gene is TRBV24-1, the J gene TRBJ2-1; 9 positions match TRBD2. The V gene's germline CDR1 is KGHDR and CDR2 SFDVKD. V gave up 9 bases and J gave up 4 bases; unmatched junction bases: 12. CDR3 length: 16 amino acids. The CDR3 DNA follows: TGTGCCACCGGATACCACAAAAGCGGGGGGTACAATGAGCAGTTCTTC. The encoded protein is CATGYHKSGGYNEQFF.

This clonotype was picked up a small number of times. The genes are TRBV9 and TRBJ2-7; no definite D call. Germline V gene data show CDR1 as SGDLS and CDR2 as YYNGEE. Trimming took 0 bases from V and 3 from J, leaving 28 bases between them. This CDR3 comprises 20 residues. The CDR3 loop is CASSVEPTCMWTINFYEQYF. The CDR3 nucleotides read TGTGCCAGCAGCGTAGAGCCAACCTGTATGTGGACCATCAACTTCTACGAGCAGTACTTC.

This clonotype was seen a few times. The CDR3 spells CASSRQGERYEQYF. Written as DNA, the CDR3 is TGTGCCAGCAGCAGACAGGGGGAACGATACGAGCAGTACTTC. The chain recombines TRBV12-3 or TRBV12-4 with TRBJ2-7; TRBD1 aligns across 9 bases. The junction had 7 bases not matched to a gene; V was cut back by 6 bases and J by 4 bases. The CDR3 covers 14 residues.

The chain uses TRBV12-5 and TRBJ2-5, with a tentative D call TRBD1 (6 bases). CDR1 LGHNT and CDR2 FRNRAP come from the germline V gene. This CDR3 is 17 amino acids long. The V and J ends lost 8 bases and 3 bases respectively, with 25 bases between them. The CDR3 DNA follows: TGTGCTAGTCAACCCCCCCGTATAACAGGGAAGGAAGAGACCCAGTACTTC. Amino acids: CASQPPRITGKEETQYF.

This clonotype was found a few times. The chain uses TRBV19 and TRBJ2-4, with 7 bases identical to TRBD1. The closer fit of TRBJ2-7 to the DNA end suggests the J call may be wrong. The CDR3 spans 15 residues. Germline V gives CDR1 LNHDA, CDR2 SQIVND (reference sequence). The chain's CDR3 is CASSTVGQPTYEQYF. CDR3 nucleotides: TGTGCCAGTAGCACAGTGGGACAGCCAACCTACGAGCAGTACTTC.

A note on this clonotype: Being one base from a much bigger clone, this may be a read error. This chain uses TRBV7-2 with TRBJ2-7; D call uncertain. CDR1 and CDR2 (germline): SGHTA, FQGNSA. The CDR3 totals 12 residues. This CDR3 reads CASSPASYEQDF. Written as DNA, the CDR3 is TGTGCCAGCAGCCCCGCCTCTTACGAGCAGGACTTC.

The rearrangement joins TRBV3-1 to TRBJ2-1, with D unresolved. The CDR3 has 15 amino acids. The germline V gene has CDR1 LGHDT and CDR2 YNNKEL (reference sequence). V gave up 0 bases and J gave up 4 bases, with 10 bases separating them. CDR3 loop: CASSQDATVYNEQFF. The CDR3 DNA reads as TGTGCCAGCAGCCAAGATGCGACGGTATACAATGAGCAGTTCTTC.

The chain combines TRBV6-6 with TRBJ2-7; 9 bases align to TRBD2. The CDR3 runs 17 residues. Germline CDR1 reads MNHNY; CDR2 reads SVGAGI (reference sequence). V shed 2 bases and J 2 bases; nucleotides not matched to a gene: 10. The CDR3 DNA follows: TGTGCCAGCAGTTACCGCCTCCGACTAGCGGAGACCTACGAGCAGTACTTC. Its protein product is CASSYRLRLAETYEQYF.

V is TRBV15 and J is TRBJ2-7, with 7 bases aligning to TRBD1. The DNA end favors TRBJ2-5, so the J call may be wrong. Germline loops: CDR1 LNHNV, CDR2 YYDKDF (reference sequence). This CDR3 contains 14 residues. This CDR3 is CATSRARQGETQYF. The DNA of the CDR3 is TGTGCCACCAGCAGAGCCAGACAGGGAGAGACCCAGTACTTC.

The rearrangement joins TRBV29-1 to TRBJ2-1; 9 bases fit TRBD2. The length of the CDR3 is 16 residues. Germline assignment: CDR1 SQVTM and CDR2 ANQGSEA. The V segment lost 4 bases and the J segment 5 bases; nucleotides outside the gene matches: 12. The CDR3 DNA reads TGCAGCGTTGTGAGTGGGGTAGCGGGGGTTAACAATGAGCAGTTCTTC. Protein: CSVVSGVAGVNNEQFF.

J is TRBJ2-1 and V is TRBV7-8; 7 bases line up with TRBD2. The ends lost 5 bases at V and 7 bases at J; junction bases unmatched: 5. Germline V gives CDR1 SGHVS, CDR2 FQNEAQ. CDR3 length: 13 residues. CDR3 nucleotide sequence: TGTGCCAGCAGCGGTAGCGGGCTGAATGAGCAGTTCTTC. Translation: CASSGSGLNEQFF.

V gene TRBV6-2 or TRBV6-3 combines with J gene TRBJ1-1, with a possible D match to TRBD1 (6 bases). The germline CDR1 and CDR2 sequences are MNHEY and SVGEGT. V was pared by 4 bases and J by 3 bases, with 15 bases between. The CDR3 is made up of 15 amino acids. CDR3 sequence reads: CASSSQQGQYTEAFF. Here the CDR3 DNA reads TGTGCCAGCAGTTCTCAACAGGGTCAATACACTGAAGCTTTCTTT.

This clonotype has more than one count but fewer than ten. The chain has TRBV27 and TRBJ2-1; possibly TRBD2 for D (6 bases). The germline V gene encodes CDR1 MNHEY and CDR2 SMNVEV (reference sequence). Trimming pared 5 bases from V and 2 bases from J, leaving 10 bases between. This CDR3 comprises 14 residues. CDR3 DNA: TGTGCCAGCAGTAACGGGGGAACCTACAATGAGCAGTTCTTC. Protein product: CASSNGGTYNEQFF.